The sample holds a few counts of the clone carrying this T cell receptor beta chain. Antigen specificity is unknown. Trimming left V 3 bases short and J 2 bases short, with 8 bases between. The CDR3 runs to 13 residues. Germline CDR1 is SNHLY and CDR2 is FYNNEI. The data are from a study of molecular identifiers for immune sequencing clone quantification. The study's findings and limits: Clones that exceeded 20 RNA copies held over 98% of effector molecules, yet under 1% in naive cells.

TCRdb independently ran MiXCR on the PCR reads; one entry per CDR3 protein. The sample holds about 320,000 distinct CDR3 sequences, 20% to 25% seen once. The sequence was collected from a human donor in good health. Some libraries in this study had Jurkat cell RNA spiked in. Sequencing was carried out using naive CD8+ T cells from blood, with Jurkat cell RNA spiked in. Noted subset: FACS-sorted CD8+CD4-CCR7+CD45RA+ naive T cells. The chain is built from TRBV2 and TRBJ2-7, with a weak D call TRBD2 (5 bases). CDR3 protein: CASSDGNTYEQYF. The CDR3 DNA sequence: TGTGCCAGCAGTGACGGGAACACCTACGAGCAGTACTTC.